The sequence of this T cell receptor beta chain was determined in a study of T cell responses to AZD1222 COVID-19 vaccine. Study results and limitations: Repertoires in all cases were sampled only once the peak T cell response had passed.

Using immunoSEQ multiplex PCR, the repertoire was profiled, and TCRdb retains in-frame clones only, with some absent. The repertoire holds about 130,000 clones, with approximately 91% as singletons. As regards this clone: The antigen remains undetermined.

The sequencing here drew on peripheral blood, taken on day 0 of AZD1222 vaccination. This TCR was recovered from an adult in good health.

The CDR3 DNA follows: TGTGCCAGCAGTGAGGGACAGGCCGTCTCTGGAAACACCATATATTTT. Its translation: CASSEGQAVSGNTIYF. The chain employs TRBV2 and TRBJ1-3; 8 positions match TRBD1. The CDR3 has 16 amino acids. V shed 3 bases, J shed 0 bases, and the junction held 4 bases outside the gene matches. Per germline, CDR1 SNHLY and CDR2 FYNNEI.